These T cell receptor beta chains were read from a single sample in a study of shared clonotypes between healthy human individuals. The data were produced by immunoSEQ multiplex PCR, yet TCRdb's version contains in-frame clones alone and is incomplete. Of about 2 million clones listed, about 95% are singletons. The sample comprised naive CD8+ T cells sorted from blood. The receptor set was obtained from a man between 18 and 29 years old in good health. CDR3s include the opening cysteine and the closing phenylalanine or tryptophan. The D gene is left open where the match is weak. Rows give clone size only sometimes, using once, few, many, or a class for an expanded clone.

cdr3_length d_call j_call v_call clone_size cdr3_nt cdr3_aa
13 NA TRBJ1-2 TRBV5-4 few TGTGCCAGCAGCTTACCAGGGCCCTATGGCTACACCTTC CASSLPGPYGYTF
13 NA TRBJ2-7 TRBV10-2 NA TGCGCCAGCCGAGAAGGCGGGTTCTACGAGCAGTACTTC CASREGGFYEQYF
14 NA TRBJ1-6 TRBV4-3 NA TGCGCCAGCAGCCAAGATTGGGGTGCTTCACCCCTCCACTTT CASSQDWGASPLHF
16 TRBD1 TRBJ2-5 TRBV7-9 NA TGTGCCAGCAGCTTAGGAGGGACAGGGGGCGGAGAGACCCAGTACTTC CASSLGGTGGGETQYF
13 NA TRBJ2-7 TRBV10-2 NA TGCGCCAGTATAGACCAATACTCCTACGAGCAGTACTTC CASIDQYSYEQYF
16 NA TRBJ2-2 TRBV2 once TGTGCCAGCAGTGAAGCGGGGCGAACTCTTGGCGGGGAGCTGTTTTTT CASSEAGRTLGGELFF
15 TRBD2 TRBJ2-7 TRBV7-8 NA TGTGCCAGCAGCTGGAGACTAGCGGGAGGGCTCGAGCAGTACTTC CASSWRLAGGLEQYF
12 TRBD1 TRBJ2-7 TRBV13 NA TGTGCCAGCAGTTCACAGGGGTACGAGCAGTACTTC CASSSQGYEQYF
16 NA TRBJ1-1 TRBV19 NA TGTGCCAGTAGTTTAGACGGGGGACGGATGAACACTGAAGCTTTCTTT CASSLDGGRMNTEAFF
15 TRBD1 TRBJ1-2 TRBV5-5 NA TGTGCCAGCAGCCGCTGGACAGGGGATAACTATGGCTACACCTTC CASSRWTGDNYGYTF
13 NA TRBJ2-5 TRBV7-3 NA TGTGCCAGCAGCTTTACAGATACGGAGACCCAGTACTTC CASSFTDTETQYF
14 TRBD1 TRBJ2-1 TRBV2 NA TGTGCCAGCACGGGGACAGGGGGCTACAATGAGCAGTTCTTC CASTGTGGYNEQFF
15 NA TRBJ2-1 TRBV4-1 NA TGCGCCAGCAGCCAAGATGGTCGGGAGCTGGATGAGCAGTTCTTC CASSQDGRELDEQFF
15 NA TRBJ2-7 TRBV11-2 NA TGTGCCAGCAGCTTAGGAAGCTGGCTCTCCTACGAGCAGTACTTC CASSLGSWLSYEQYF
17 NA TRBJ2-1 TRBV9 NA TGTGCCAGCAGCTTAAGGGGCAGGAAAAGCTCCTACAATGAGCAGTTCTTC CASSLRGRKSSYNEQFF
15 TRBD2 TRBJ2-2 TRBV27 NA TGTGCCAGCAGTTTAGGGACTAGCGGTGGCGGGGAGCTGTTTTTT CASSLGTSGGGELFF
13 NA TRBJ1-2 TRBV9 NA TGTGCCAGCAGCGTAGACGGAATTCTTGGCTACACCTTC CASSVDGILGYTF
13 TRBD1 TRBJ1-2 TRBV27 NA TGTGCCAGCAGGACAGGGGGCTATGCTGGCTACACCTTC CASRTGGYAGYTF
16 NA TRBJ2-7 TRBV28 NA TGTGCCAGCAGTTTCGAGGATAACAGTCGCTCCTACGAGCAGTACTTC CASSFEDNSRSYEQYF
13 NA TRBJ2-7 TRBV5-1 NA TGCGCCAGCAGCTTCCCGGGATCCTACGAGCAGTACTTC CASSFPGSYEQYF
16 NA TRBJ2-2 TRBV7-8 NA TGTGCCAGCAGCCAAGAACTGATCTGGGAAGCCGGGGAGCTGTTTTTT CASSQELIWEAGELFF
13 NA TRBJ2-7 TRBV7-2 few TGTGCCAGCAGCGCCGGGCGCTCCTACGAGCAGTACTTC CASSAGRSYEQYF
13 NA TRBJ1-5 TRBV6-1 NA TGTGCCAGCAGTGAATGGAGGTTTCAGCCCCAGCATTTT CASSEWRFQPQHF
14 TRBD1 TRBJ1-2 TRBV6-5 NA TGTGCCAGCAGCGCAGGGGGCAGCTACTATGGCTACACCTTC CASSAGGSYYGYTF
17 TRBD2 TRBJ2-1 TRBV7-9 NA TGTGCCAGCAGCTCCTGGACTAGCGGAAAAACCTACAATGAGCAGTTCTTC CASSSWTSGKTYNEQFF
16 NA TRBJ1-3 TRBV7-9 NA TGTGCCAGCAGCTCCTGGAGGGAGAGCTCTGGAAACACCATATATTTT CASSSWRESSGNTIYF